This entry lists 20 T cell receptor beta chains sequenced from one sample in a study of blood T cells in healthy people across ages. The use of a sample-barcoded 5' primer and a J-beta primer mix characterized a second PCR of about 7 to 12 cycles. TCRdb itself ran the 5' RACE reads through MiXCR, one entry per CDR3 protein. The table has over 950,000 distinct CDR3 sequences, roughly 51% seen once. The sample taken for sequencing was blood. The receptors were gathered from a woman aged 60-70 years in good health.

The chain uses TRBV7-2 and TRBJ2-7; D assignment may be TRBD1 or TRBD2 (6 bases each). V gave up 4 bases and J gave up 3 bases, with 16 bases separating them. Looked up from germline, CDR1 is SGHTA and CDR2 is FQGNSA. CDR3 length: 15 amino acids. DNA of the CDR3: TGTGCCAGCAGCTCCGGGGTAGGGGGGTACTACGAGCAGTACTTC. The encoded protein is CASSSGVGGYYEQYF.

As to this clonotype: The junction does not match germline at one end; this may be a read error. V is TRBV15 and J is TRBJ2-4; the D gene is possibly TRBD1 (6 bases). The germline V gene encodes CDR1 LNHNV and CDR2 YYDKDF (reference sequence). The CDR3 consists of 13 residues. This chain's CDR3 is CATSRDQGYGQYF. In DNA, the CDR3 is TGCGCCACCAGCAGAGATCAGGGGTACGGGCAGTACTTC.

This rearrangement joins TRBV6-5 to TRBJ1-2, with 7 bases aligning to TRBD1. CDR1 MNHEY and CDR2 SVGAGI come from the germline V gene. This CDR3 has 14 residues. V shed 6 bases, J shed 0 bases, and the junction held 4 bases outside the gene matches. CDR3 bases: TGTGCCAGCAGCCGGGACAGCGCTAACTATGGCTACACCTTC. Amino acids: CASSRDSANYGYTF.

V and J are TRBV10-3 and TRBJ2-3; D unresolved. The CDR3 loop spans 12 amino acids. Germline lookup yields CDR1 ENHRY and CDR2 SYGVKD. With 6 bases removed from V and 4 bases from J, the gap between germline ends came to 8 bases. This chain's CDR3 is CAISQDADTQYF. The CDR3 nucleotides are TGTGCCATCAGCCAAGATGCAGATACGCAGTATTTT.

This clonotype was counted once. The chain uses TRBV7-8 and TRBJ2-1; D may be TRBD2 (5 bases). This CDR3 region has 17 residues. Trimming took off 5 bases at V and 7 bases at J, with 24 bases between the two ends. Per germline, CDR1 SGHVS and CDR2 FQNEAQ. The CDR3 DNA reads as TGTGCCAGCAGCCCGTTGAGGGCGGGCGCCGTACGGAATGAGCAGTTCTTC. Translating gives CASSPLRAGAVRNEQFF.

The chain couples TRBV19 to TRBJ1-1; no clear D gene. V was clipped by 3 bases and J by 1 base, with 15 bases between them. The CDR3 spans 16 residues. Germline CDR1 and CDR2: LNHDA and SQIVND (reference sequence). The CDR3 sequence is CASSMRVVRSNTEAFF. The CDR3 region has the DNA TGTGCCAGTAGTATGAGGGTAGTGCGATCGAACACTGAAGCTTTCTTT.

This clonotype showed up just a few times. The rearrangement links TRBV10-3 to TRBJ2-7, with TRBD1 matching over 7 bases. Germline values: CDR1 ENHRY, CDR2 SYGVKD. V was pared by 3 bases and J by 4 bases, with 6 bases of the junction left unmatched. CDR3 length: 14 amino acids. The DNA for the CDR3 is TGTGCCATCAGTGACCGAGGGGGCGATTACGAGCAGTACTTC. Translating it yields CAISDRGGDYEQYF.

The V gene is TRBV4-1, the J gene TRBJ1-2; 10 positions match TRBD1. J gave up 4 bases and V 4 bases, and 12 bases lay outside the gene matches. Germline V lookup: CDR1 MGHRA, CDR2 YSYEKL. The CDR3 has 17 residues. CDR3 DNA: TGCGCCAGCAGCCCAGGGACAGGGGACCCTCCCGGCTATGGCTACACCTTC. Its protein product is CASSPGTGDPPGYGYTF.

This chain uses TRBV30 with TRBJ1-5; D remains unclear. The CDR3 sequence is 13 residues long. Germline assignment: CDR1 GTSNPN and CDR2 SVGIG (reference sequence). V was trimmed by 1 base and J by 3 bases, leaving 7 bases between them. CDR3 nucleotides: TGTGCCTGGAGTGACAGTACCAATCAGCCCCAGCATTTT. Translating it yields CAWSDSTNQPQHF.

This clonotype came up a few times. The chain uses TRBV28 and TRBJ2-7; 8 nucleotides match TRBD1. Trimming removed 3 bases from V and 4 bases from J; junction bases left unmatched: 5. This CDR3 is built from 14 residues. Germline CDR1 MDHEN, CDR2 SYDVKM. This CDR3 reads CASSLGQAPYEQYF. For the CDR3, the DNA is TGTGCCAGCAGTTTGGGACAGGCTCCTTACGAGCAGTACTTC.

The rearrangement joins TRBV4-3 to TRBJ2-7; weak D call: TRBD2 (5 bases). CDR1 is LGHNA, CDR2 YSLEER, per germline. The CDR3 runs to 17 residues. Trimming took 0 bases from V and 3 from J, leaving 18 bases between them. The CDR3: CASSQESQSAAYYEQYF. The CDR3 region has the DNA TGCGCCAGCAGCCAAGAGAGTCAATCAGCGGCCTACTACGAGCAGTACTTC.

Remarks on this clonotype: This sequence may be a read error, since a much larger clone differs from it by one base. The rearrangement links TRBV7-9 to TRBJ2-1; weak D call: TRBD1 (6 bases). The CDR3 contains 18 residues. Trimming shortened V by 5 bases and J by 8 bases, and 28 bases separated the two germline ends. The germline V gene has CDR1 SEHNR and CDR2 FQNEAQ (reference sequence). The CDR3 DNA sequence: TGTGCCAGCAGCCCTGGGGACCCAGGGCGTGGGACATTCTATGAGCAGTTCTTC. Encoded protein: CASSPGDPGRGTFYEQFF.

This chain joins TRBV3-1 and TRBJ2-1; 8 bases are a match to TRBD1. The V gene end was trimmed by 4 bases and the J gene end by 12 bases; junction bases not matched to a gene: 17. CDR1 and CDR2 (germline): LGHDT, YNNKEL (reference sequence). This CDR3 is 16 amino acids long. The chain's CDR3 is CASSPQGAPYNEWQFF. The CDR3 nucleotides read TGTGCCAGCAGCCCCCAGGGGGCCCCTTACAATGAGTGGCAGTTCTTC.

The J gene is TRBJ2-5, the V gene TRBV6-6; D gene ambiguous. The CDR3 runs to 12 residues. Germline lookup yields CDR1 MNHNY and CDR2 SVGAGI (reference sequence). V lost 2 bases, J lost 5 bases, and 6 bases lay in between. As DNA, the CDR3 is TGTGCCAGCAGTTACGCCGCGGAGACCCAGTACTTC. Its protein is CASSYAAETQYF.

CDR3 sequence reads: CASSGTQTDSTDTQYF. CDR3 bases: TGTGCCAGCAGTGGGACACAGACTGACAGCACAGATACGCAGTATTTT. The V gene is TRBV28, the J gene TRBJ2-3; a possible D gene is TRBD1 (6 bases). Trimming took off 5 bases at V and 0 bases at J, with 15 bases between the two ends. The V gene's germline CDR1 is MDHEN and CDR2 SYDVKM. The CDR3 runs 16 residues.

The sample holds a few counts of this clonotype. The gene calls are TRBV5-1 and TRBJ1-2, with a tentative D call TRBD1 (5 bases). Trimming left V 2 bases short and J 4 bases short, with 15 bases between. This CDR3 comprises 15 residues. Germline V lookup: CDR1 SGHRS, CDR2 YFSETQ. The CDR3 sequence is CASSFLQGGTYGYTF. The DNA for the CDR3 is TGCGCCAGCAGCTTCCTCCAGGGAGGTACCTATGGCTACACCTTC.

The chain is built from TRBV7-9 and TRBJ2-7, with TRBD2 matching 7 bases. Germline CDR1 reads SEHNR; CDR2 reads FQNEAQ (reference sequence). The V gene end was trimmed by 8 bases and the J gene end by 5 bases; junction bases not matched to a gene: 15. This CDR3 region has 15 residues. The chain's CDR3 is CASRPWRESSDEQYF. The DNA of the CDR3 is TGTGCCAGCCGCCCCTGGCGGGAGAGCTCTGACGAGCAGTACTTC.

This rearrangement joins TRBV4-2 to TRBJ1-6; D remains unclear. This CDR3 is 12 amino acids long. Looked up from germline, CDR1 is LGHNA and CDR2 is YNFKEQ. V was pared by 4 bases and J by 5 bases, with 3 bases between. CDR3 DNA sequence: TGTGCCAGCAGCCCTCATAATTCACCCCTCCACTTT. Its protein product is CASSPHNSPLHF.

A few counts support this clonotype. The chain is built from TRBV7-9 and TRBJ2-4; TRBD2 is a possible D gene (5 bases). Per germline, CDR1 SEHNR and CDR2 FQNEAQ (reference sequence). The CDR3 length is 16 residues. V was cut by 1 base and J by 6 bases, with 16 bases left in between. CDR3 sequence reads: CASSLDVGAGPNIQYF. CDR3 coding DNA: TGTGCCAGCAGCTTAGACGTGGGAGCCGGACCAAACATTCAGTACTTC.

To note about this clonotype: This sequence may be a read error, since a much larger clone differs from it by one base. V and J are TRBV20-1 and TRBJ1-4; D is ambiguous. Trimming removed 4 bases at V and 8 bases at J, with 14 bases between. The CDR3 totals 13 residues. The germline gives CDR1 DFQATT, CDR2 SNEGSKA (reference sequence). The CDR3: CSAKNGRTEKLFF. CDR3 nucleotide sequence: TGCAGTGCTAAAAACGGCAGGACCGAAAAACTGTTTTTT.